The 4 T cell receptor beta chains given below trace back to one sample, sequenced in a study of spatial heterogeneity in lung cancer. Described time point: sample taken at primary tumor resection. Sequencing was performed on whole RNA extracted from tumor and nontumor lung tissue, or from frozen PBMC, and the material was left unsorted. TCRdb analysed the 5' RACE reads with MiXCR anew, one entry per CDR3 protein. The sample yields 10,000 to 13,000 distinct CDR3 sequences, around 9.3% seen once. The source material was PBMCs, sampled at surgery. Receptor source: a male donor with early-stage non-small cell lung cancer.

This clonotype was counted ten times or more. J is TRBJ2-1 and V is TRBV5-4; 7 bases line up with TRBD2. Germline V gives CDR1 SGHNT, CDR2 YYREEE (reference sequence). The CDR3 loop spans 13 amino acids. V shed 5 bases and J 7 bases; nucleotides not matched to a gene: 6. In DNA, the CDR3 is TGTGCCAGCAGGACGGGGGGAAGGAATGAGCAGTTCTTC. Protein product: CASRTGGRNEQFF.

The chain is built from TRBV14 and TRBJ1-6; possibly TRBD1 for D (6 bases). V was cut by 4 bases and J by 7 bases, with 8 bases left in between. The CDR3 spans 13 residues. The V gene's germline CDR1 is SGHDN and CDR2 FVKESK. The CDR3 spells CASSPRGNSPLHF. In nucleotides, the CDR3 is TGTGCCAGCAGCCCGAGGGGGAATTCACCCCTCCACTTT.

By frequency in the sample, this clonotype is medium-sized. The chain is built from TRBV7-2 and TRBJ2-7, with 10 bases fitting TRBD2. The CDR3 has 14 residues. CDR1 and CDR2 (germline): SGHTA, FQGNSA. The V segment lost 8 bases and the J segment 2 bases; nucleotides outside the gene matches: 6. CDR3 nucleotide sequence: TGTGCCAGCGGCTCCAGCGGGGGGGCCTACGAGCAGTACTTC. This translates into CASGSSGGAYEQYF.

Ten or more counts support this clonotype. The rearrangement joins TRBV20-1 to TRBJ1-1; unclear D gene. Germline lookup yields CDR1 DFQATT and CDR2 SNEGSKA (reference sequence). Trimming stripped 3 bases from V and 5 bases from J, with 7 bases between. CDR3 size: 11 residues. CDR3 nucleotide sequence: TGCAGTGCTAGTCTCCGGACTGAAGCTTTCTTT. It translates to CSASLRTEAFF.